The T cell receptor beta chain under discussion was sequenced for a study of OX40 agonist ivuxolimab in advanced cancers. A note on the overall study: Ivuxolimab, which targeted the costimulatory receptor OX40 (CD134), was an agonistic, fully human IgG2 monoclonal antibody. In the dose-escalation cohort, roughly 82% of patients were male, and the mean age was roughly 60 years with a range of roughly 23 to 79. Prior anti-PD-1, anti-PD-L1 or anti-CTLA-4 therapy was permitted, and roughly two fifths of dose-escalation patients had received checkpoint inhibitors. Intravenous ivuxolimab was administered to patients every 2 weeks at six dose levels: 0.01, 0.1, 0.3, 1.5, 3 and 10 mg/kg. Partial responses were achieved by three dose-escalation patients, of whom one had hepatocellular carcinoma and two had cutaneous melanoma. The paper describes the monotherapy dose-escalation part (N of about 55 patients) of the phase I trial of ivuxolimab. Of the roughly 53 patients in dose escalation, about 20 had hepatocellular carcinoma, approximately 15 had melanoma, 9 had renal cell carcinoma and 9 had head and neck cancer. The point of sequencing TCRbeta in the periphery was to test whether ivuxolimab changed TCR sequence diversity and drove clonal T-cell expansion.

To sequence the TCRbeta CDR3 region, genomic DNA was isolated from the sorted cells. The immunoSEQ Assay was used to sequence the TCRbeta CDR3 regions. What TCRdb holds here is the immuneACCESS table cut down to in-frame rearrangements. Part of the clones is not present; checked against another copy, under half of the missing clones reflect an unresolved V gene, and the others are unexplained. The sample includes 30,000 to 40,000 clones, with 80% to 85% observed a single time. The ten most abundant clones make up 7.5% to 10% of the sample. Findings and caveats that apply to the study as a whole: Low levels of normalized T-cell clonal expansion were also seen in some patients who did not respond. At doses of 0.1 to 3.0 mg/kg, clonal expansion of both CD4+ and CD8+ blood T cells was observed from baseline to week 6. Partial responders in the 0.1-3.0 mg/kg groups had among the lowest normalized peripheral clonal expansion, especially among CD8+ T cells. Antigen specificity was not determined for the clonally expanded peripheral T cells. After ivuxolimab, more expanded clones were found on average in CD8+ T cells than in CD4+ T cells.

V and J are trimmed by 0 bases and 3 bases, and the gene matches miss 8 bases of the junction. The CDR3 measures 17 amino acids from cysteine to phenylalanine. The only DNA kept is the CDR3, 51 bases in frame from the first base. The germline V gene (reference sequence) gives CDR1 as GTSNPN and CDR2 as SVGIG. With regard to this clone: Its binding antigen is unknown. No much larger clonotype is one base removed from it; base qualities were not supplied.

The trial excluded patients who had a history of autoimmune disease or were on systemic immunosuppression. Peripheral blood for TCR sequencing was collected from all dose cohorts at baseline, on cycle 4 day 1, and on cycle 7 day 1. The samples were drawn from a first-in-human, open-label, multicenter phase I dose-escalation trial of ivuxolimab. Adults with locally advanced or metastatic head and neck squamous cell, hepatocellular, melanoma or renal cell carcinoma were enrolled in the trial. CD4+ and CD8+ T cells were sorted separately from peripheral blood before TCR sequencing. This clonotype was obtained from an adult with an advanced solid tumor such as melanoma, head and neck, liver or kidney cancer. The source material was CD4+ or CD8+ T cells sorted from blood, sampled in a trial of the OX40 agonist ivuxolimab. The rearrangement combines TRBV30 with TRBJ2-5; TRBD2 matches 12 bases in the middle. The CDR3: CAWSVWASGGAKETQYF. The nucleotides are TGTGCCTGGAGTGTATGGGCTAGCGGGGGGGCGAAAGAGACCCAGTACTTC.